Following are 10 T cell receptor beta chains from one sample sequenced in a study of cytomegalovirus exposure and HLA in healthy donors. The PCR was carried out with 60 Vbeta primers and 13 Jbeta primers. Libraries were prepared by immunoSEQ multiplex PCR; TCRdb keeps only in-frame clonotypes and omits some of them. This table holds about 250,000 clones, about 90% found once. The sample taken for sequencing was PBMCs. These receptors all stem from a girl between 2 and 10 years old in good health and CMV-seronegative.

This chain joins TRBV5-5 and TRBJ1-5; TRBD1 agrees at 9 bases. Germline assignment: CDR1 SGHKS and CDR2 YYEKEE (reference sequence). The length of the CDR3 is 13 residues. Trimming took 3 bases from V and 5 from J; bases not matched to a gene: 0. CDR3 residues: CASSWTGDQPQHF. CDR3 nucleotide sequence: TGTGCCAGCAGCTGGACAGGGGATCAGCCCCAGCATTTT.

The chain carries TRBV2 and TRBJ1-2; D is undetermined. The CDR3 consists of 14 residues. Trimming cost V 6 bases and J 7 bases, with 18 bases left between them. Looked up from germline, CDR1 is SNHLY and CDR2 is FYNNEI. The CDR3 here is CASSLISGRVGYTF. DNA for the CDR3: TGTGCCAGCAGCCTGATATCGGGGAGGGTTGGCTACACCTTC.

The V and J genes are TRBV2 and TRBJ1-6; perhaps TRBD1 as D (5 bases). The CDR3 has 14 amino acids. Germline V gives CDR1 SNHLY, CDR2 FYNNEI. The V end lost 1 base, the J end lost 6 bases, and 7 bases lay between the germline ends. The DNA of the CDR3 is TGTGCCAGCAGTGAAGAACAGGTTAATTCACCCCTCCACTTT. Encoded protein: CASSEEQVNSPLHF. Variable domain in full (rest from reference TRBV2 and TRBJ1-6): EPEVTQTPSHQVTQMGQEVILRCVPISNHLYFYWYRQILGQKVEFLVSFYNNEISEKSEIFDDQFSVERPDGSNFTLKIRSTKLEDSAMYFCASSEEQVNSPLHFGNGTRLTVT.

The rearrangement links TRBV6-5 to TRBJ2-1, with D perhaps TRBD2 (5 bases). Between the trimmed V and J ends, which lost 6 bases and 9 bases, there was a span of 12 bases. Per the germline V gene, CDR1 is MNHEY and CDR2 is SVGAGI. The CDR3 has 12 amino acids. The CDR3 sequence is CASRSTSSEQFF. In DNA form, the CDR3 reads TGTGCCAGCAGATCTACTAGTTCTGAGCAGTTCTTC.

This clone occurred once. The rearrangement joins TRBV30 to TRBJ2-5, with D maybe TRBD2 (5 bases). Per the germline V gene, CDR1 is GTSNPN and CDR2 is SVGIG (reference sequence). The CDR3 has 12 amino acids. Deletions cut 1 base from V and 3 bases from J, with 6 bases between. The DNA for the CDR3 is TGTGCCTGGAGTGCGCGGGAAGAGACCCAGTACTTC. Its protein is CAWSAREETQYF.

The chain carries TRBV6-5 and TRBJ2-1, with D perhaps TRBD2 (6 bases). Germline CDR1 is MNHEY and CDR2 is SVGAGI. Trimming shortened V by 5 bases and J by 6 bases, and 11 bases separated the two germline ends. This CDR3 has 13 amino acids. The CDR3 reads CASSPGLTNEQFF. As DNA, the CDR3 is TGTGCCAGCAGTCCGGGACTTACCAATGAGCAGTTCTTC.

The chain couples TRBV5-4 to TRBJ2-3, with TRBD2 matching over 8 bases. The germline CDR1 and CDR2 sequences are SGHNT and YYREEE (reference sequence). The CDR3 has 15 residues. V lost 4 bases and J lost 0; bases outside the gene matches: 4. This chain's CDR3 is CASSPKRESTDTQYF. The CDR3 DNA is TGTGCCAGCAGCCCCAAGCGGGAGAGCACAGATACGCAGTATTTT.

CDR3 in DNA: TGTGCCAGCAGCCTGGGAGACCCAGATACGCAGTATTTT. Translating it yields CASSLGDPDTQYF. The J gene is TRBJ2-3, the V gene TRBV7-6; perhaps TRBD2 as D (5 bases). In germline, CDR1 is SGHVS, CDR2 FNYEAQ. The V end lost 5 bases, the J end lost 4 bases, and 10 bases lay between the germline ends. The CDR3 loop spans 13 amino acids.

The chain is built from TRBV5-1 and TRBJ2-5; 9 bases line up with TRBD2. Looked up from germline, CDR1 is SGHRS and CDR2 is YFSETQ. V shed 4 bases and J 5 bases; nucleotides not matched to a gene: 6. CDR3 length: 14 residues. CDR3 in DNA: TGCGCCAGCAGCCGGGCGGGAGGGGAGGAGACCCAGTACTTC. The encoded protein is CASSRAGGEETQYF.

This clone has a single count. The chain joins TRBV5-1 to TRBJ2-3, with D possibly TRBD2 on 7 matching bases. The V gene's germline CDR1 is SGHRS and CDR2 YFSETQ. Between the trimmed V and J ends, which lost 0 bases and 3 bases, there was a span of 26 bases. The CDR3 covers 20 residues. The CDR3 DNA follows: TGCGCCAGCAGCTTGGGCGGGGGAATTTGGAGGGGGGGAGTGACAGATACGCAGTATTTT. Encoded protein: CASSLGGGIWRGGVTDTQYF.